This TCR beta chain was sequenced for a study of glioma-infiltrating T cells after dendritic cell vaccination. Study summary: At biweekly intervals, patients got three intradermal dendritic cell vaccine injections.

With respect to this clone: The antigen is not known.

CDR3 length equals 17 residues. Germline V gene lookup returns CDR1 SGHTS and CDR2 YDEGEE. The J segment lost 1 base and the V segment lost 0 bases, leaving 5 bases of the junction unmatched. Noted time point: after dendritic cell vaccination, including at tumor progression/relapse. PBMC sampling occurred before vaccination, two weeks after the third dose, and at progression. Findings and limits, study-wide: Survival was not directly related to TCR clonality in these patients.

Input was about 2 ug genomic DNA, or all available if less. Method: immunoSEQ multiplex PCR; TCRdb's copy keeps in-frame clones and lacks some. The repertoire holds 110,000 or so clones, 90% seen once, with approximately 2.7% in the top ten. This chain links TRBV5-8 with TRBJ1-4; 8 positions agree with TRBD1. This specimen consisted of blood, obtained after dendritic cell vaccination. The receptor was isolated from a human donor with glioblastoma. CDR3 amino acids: CASSLAQGAQTNEKLFF. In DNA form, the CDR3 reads TGTGCCAGCAGCTTGGCGCAGGGGGCACAAACTAATGAAAAACTGTTTTTT.